A selection of T cell receptor beta chains follows, all from one sample in a study of radiotherapy plus CTLA-4 blockade in lung cancer. Produced via immunoSEQ multiplex PCR; TCRdb's table is partial and in-frame only. The table has some 40,000 clones, more than 75% seen once. The source material was peripheral blood, sampled from a patient treated with radiotherapy plus ipilimumab. The receptors originated from a human donor with non-small cell lung cancer that progressed on radiotherapy plus ipilimumab. CDR3s include the opening cysteine and the closing phenylalanine or tryptophan. A D gene is named only where the DNA matches it firmly. Clone size appears in some rows only: once, few, many, or a class for an expanded clone.

V	size	D	J	DNA	CDR3
TRBV2	few	NA	TRBJ2-2	TGTGCCAGCAGTGATTGGGACTCGGACACCGGGGAGCTGTTTTTT	CASSDWDSDTGELFF
TRBV2	NA	TRBD1	TRBJ1-2	TGTGCCAGCAGTGAAGCGGGACAGGGATACACCTTC	CASSEAGQGYTF
TRBV19	NA	NA	TRBJ1-1	TGTGCCAGTAGTATCGGGGGACGGAACACTGAAGCTTTCTTT	CASSIGGRNTEAFF
TRBV6-6	NA	TRBD1	TRBJ1-2	TGTGCCAGCAGTTACCCGGGACAGCCTAACTATGGCTACACCTTC	CASSYPGQPNYGYTF
TRBV4-1	NA	TRBD2	TRBJ2-3	TGCGCCAGCAGCCAAGAGCCTAGCGGGGTCAGAGATACGCAGTATTTT	CASSQEPSGVRDTQYF
TRBV5-1	NA	TRBD1	TRBJ2-7	TGCGCCAGCAGCCTTGGGACAGGGCGGTACGAGCAGTACTTC	CASSLGTGRYEQYF
TRBV29-1	NA	NA	TRBJ2-5	TGCAGCGTTGAAGTAATGACAGGAGAGACCCAGTACTTC	CSVEVMTGETQYF
TRBV6-6	NA	NA	TRBJ2-3	TGTGCCAGCGTTGGGGGGGCTTTCTCTAGCACAGATACGCAGTATTTT	CASVGGAFSSTDTQYF
TRBV7-9	NA	TRBD1	TRBJ1-2	TGTGCCAGCAGCTTCGGGGACAGTACTAACTATGGCTACACCTTC	CASSFGDSTNYGYTF
TRBV5-1	NA	TRBD2	TRBJ2-1	TGCGCCAGCAGCTTGGGCGGGGGCTCCTACAATGAGCAGTTCTTC	CASSLGGGSYNEQFF
TRBV7-9	NA	NA	TRBJ1-1	TGTGCCAGCAGCAGCTGGACAGAAAACACTGAAGCTTTCTTT	CASSSWTENTEAFF
TRBV7-2	once	TRBD1	TRBJ1-2	TGTGCCAGCAGACAAGACAGGGATCCTAACTATGGCTACACCTTC	CASRQDRDPNYGYTF
TRBV9	NA	NA	TRBJ2-3	TGTGCCAGCAGCGTAGCCCAGGGAAGCACAGATACGCAGTATTTT	CASSVAQGSTDTQYF
TRBV9	NA	TRBD1	TRBJ1-5	TGTGCCAGCAGCGCCGGGGGACAGCCCAATCAGCCCCAGCATTTT	CASSAGGQPNQPQHF
TRBV5-4	NA	TRBD1	TRBJ1-2	TGTGCCAGCAGCCCCGGGACAGGGGGCGACTATGGCTACACCTTC	CASSPGTGGDYGYTF
TRBV28	NA	NA	TRBJ2-7	TGTGCCAGCAGGGCAGTCTACGAGCAGTACTTC	CASRAVYEQYF
TRBV4-1	NA	TRBD2	TRBJ2-5	TGCGCCAGCAGCCAAGATCGGGGCGCTAGCGGGGGGTGGCAAGAGACCCAGTACTTC	CASSQDRGASGGWQETQYF
TRBV5-1	NA	TRBD2	TRBJ2-3	TGCGCCAGCAGCCCTAGCGGGGGGGCATTAGCAGATACGCAGTATTTT	CASSPSGGALADTQYF
TRBV4-1	once	NA	TRBJ1-2	TGCGCCAGCAGCCAAGATCCAGATGAGACGGGGGGCTACACCTTC	CASSQDPDETGGYTF
TRBV7-9	NA	NA	TRBJ1-6	TGTGCCAGCAGCCAACTGCTAGGGGCCAACCCCCTCCCACCCCTCCACTTT	CASSQLLGANPLPPLHF
TRBV30	NA	NA	TRBJ1-6	TGTGCCTGGAGGGAGAGTGGCTCCTATAATTCACCCCTCCACTTT	CAWRESGSYNSPLHF
TRBV4-3	NA	NA	TRBJ2-1	TGCGCCAGCAGCCAGATAGTGGACAATGAGCAGTTCTTC	CASSQIVDNEQFF
TRBV2	few	NA	TRBJ1-2	TGTGCCGGAAAGGGGAACAAATACTATGGCTACACCTTC	CAGKGNKYYGYTF
TRBV9	once	NA	TRBJ2-1	TGTGCCAGCAGCGTAGGTTCGGGATCCTACAATGAGCAGTTCTTC	CASSVGSGSYNEQFF
TRBV19	NA	NA	TRBJ1-4	TGTGCCAGTTCGACCGGTCGGGGGGCCCCTAATGAAAAACTGTTTTTT	CASSTGRGAPNEKLFF
TRBV7-6	many	TRBD2	TRBJ2-1	TGTGCCAGCAGCCCCCGCAACCTAGCGGGGGGCGGGAATGAGCAGTTCTTC	CASSPRNLAGGGNEQFF
TRBV6-1	NA	NA	TRBJ2-5	TGTGCCAGCATCTTTGCCGGAGAGACCCAGTACTTC	CASIFAGETQYF
TRBV4-2	NA	TRBD1	TRBJ2-1	TGTGCCAGCAGCCAGGACAGGGGAATTACGGTTTCCTACAATGAGCAGTTCTTC	CASSQDRGITVSYNEQFF
TRBV4-2	NA	TRBD1	TRBJ1-3	TGTGCCAGCAGCTACGACAGGGGGCCGGGAAACACCATATATTTT	CASSYDRGPGNTIYF
TRBV7-3	NA	NA	TRBJ2-1	TGTGCCAGCAGCTTAAGACGAGGGGGGGATGAGCAGTTCTTC	CASSLRRGGDEQFF
TRBV6-1	NA	TRBD1	TRBJ2-7	TGTGCCAGCAGTTCCCGAGGGACAGGGGTGTACGAGCAGTACTTC	CASSSRGTGVYEQYF
TRBV7-7	NA	TRBD2	TRBJ2-3	TGTGCTAGCAGCTTAGGGGGACTAGCAGCGCAGTATTTT	CASSLGGLAAQYF
TRBV28	NA	TRBD1	TRBJ1-2	TGTGCCAGCAGTTTGACAGGGGATTTAGGCTCGGACTATGGCTACACCTTC	CASSLTGDLGSDYGYTF
TRBV6-6	NA	NA	TRBJ1-5	TGTGCCAGCAGTTACTCGGCGCAGGGTCAGCCCCAGCATTTT	CASSYSAQGQPQHF
TRBV19	NA	TRBD1	TRBJ1-4	TGTGCCAGTCAGGGGGCGACTAATGAAAAACTGTTTTTT	CASQGATNEKLFF
TRBV27	NA	TRBD1	TRBJ2-7	TGTGCCAGCAGAACGACAGGGGGGCCCTACGAGCAGTACTTC	CASRTTGGPYEQYF
TRBV11-2	NA	NA	TRBJ1-5	TGTGCCAGCAGCCCTGCGGCCCTAGCGGGAAGCAATCAGCCCCAGCATTTT	CASSPAALAGSNQPQHF
TRBV7-9	NA	NA	TRBJ1-2	TGTGCCAGCAGCTCCGGGGTCATTGGCGCCAACTATGGCTACACCTTC	CASSSGVIGANYGYTF
TRBV5-1	NA	NA	TRBJ2-3	TGCGCCAGCGGTTCAGACACGGCCCTCGCCACGCAGTATTTT	CASGSDTALATQYF
TRBV14	NA	TRBD2	TRBJ2-4	TGTGCCAGCAGCCAATCCACCCCGGGACTAGCGGGGGGGGTAGCCAAAAACATTCAGTACTTC	CASSQSTPGLAGGVAKNIQYF
TRBV28	NA	TRBD1	TRBJ1-6	TGTGCCAGCAGTTTACGTTGGACAGGGTCTACTTCACCCCTCCACTTT	CASSLRWTGSTSPLHF
TRBV7-6	NA	NA	TRBJ2-3	TGTGCCAGCAGCTTAACGGCTAGTAGCACAGATACGCAGTATTTT	CASSLTASSTDTQYF
TRBV5-6	NA	TRBD1	TRBJ2-7	TGTGCCAGCAGCTTGGTTCAGGGGGCGAGTTACGAGCAGTACTTC	CASSLVQGASYEQYF
TRBV19	NA	TRBD1	TRBJ1-5	TGTGCCAGTAGTAAACAGGGGGCGAGCAATCAGCCCCAGCATTTT	CASSKQGASNQPQHF
TRBV7-3	NA	NA	TRBJ1-3	TGTGCCAGCAGCTATTTACAGGGTTACTCTGGAAACACCATATATTTT	CASSYLQGYSGNTIYF
TRBV6-1	NA	NA	TRBJ1-2	TGTGCCAGCAGTGAAGGAGGGACTGCGTATGGCTACACCTTC	CASSEGGTAYGYTF
TRBV25-1	NA	NA	TRBJ1-5	TGTGCCAGCAGTGAACCAGGGGGCAATCAGCCCCAGCATTTT	CASSEPGGNQPQHF
TRBV6-4	few	TRBD1	TRBJ1-2	TGTGCCAGCAGTGACTCGAGTCGGACAGGGTATGGCTACACCTTC	CASSDSSRTGYGYTF
TRBV7-2	once	TRBD2	TRBJ2-3	TGTGCCAGCAGCAGGGGGGCTCTAGCGGGGGCAGATACGCAGTATTTT	CASSRGALAGADTQYF
TRBV7-2	NA	NA	TRBJ1-5	TGTGCCAGCAGCTTAGCGTTCGGGGGAGATCAGCCCCAGCATTTT	CASSLAFGGDQPQHF
TRBV19	NA	TRBD1	TRBJ2-7	TGTGCCAGTAGTGAGGGACAGGGTTACGAGCAGTACTTC	CASSEGQGYEQYF
TRBV7-6	once	NA	TRBJ2-5	TGTGCCAGCAGCTTAAGCTTCCCCGGGACAACGTTCCAAGAGACCCAGTACTTC	CASSLSFPGTTFQETQYF
TRBV5-6	NA	NA	TRBJ1-2	TGTGCCAGCAGCCGACAGGCCTCTGAGGGCTACACCTTC	CASSRQASEGYTF
TRBV11-2	NA	TRBD2	TRBJ2-7	TGTGCCAGCAGCCCCCCACTAGCGGGGGGTGGCCACGAGCAGTACTTC	CASSPPLAGGGHEQYF
TRBV18	once	TRBD1	TRBJ1-2	TGTGCCAGCTCACGAGACAGGGTTAACTATGGCTACACCTTC	CASSRDRVNYGYTF